This TCR beta chain was profiled in a study of regulatory T cells in long-lasting Graves disease. Arm-PCR of CDR3 regions and iRepertoire HTBI primers were the basis on which TCR beta libraries were built. TCRdb re-called the multiplex PCR reads through MiXCR, storing one row per CDR3 protein. The sample consists of about 200,000 distinct CDR3 sequences, roughly 19% of them appearing once. CDR1 and CDR2 (germline): SEHNR, FQNEAQ (reference sequence). Trimming stripped 2 bases from V and 5 bases from J, with 18 bases between. This CDR3 has 16 amino acids. The time point denotes: newly diagnosed GD, antithyroid drugs for less than 3 months. The TCR library was made from RNA extracted from PBMCs. A further study also used this sample, focusing on T cells in Graves' hyperthyroidism and ophthalmopathy.

The receptor comes from a woman between 25 and 40 years old with Graves disease. Sequencing was performed on peripheral blood mononuclear cells (PBMCs), taken at new diagnosis, from a patient treated with antithyroid drugs. The chain uses TRBV7-9 and TRBJ2-5, with D perhaps being TRBD1 or TRBD2 (5 bases each). The CDR3 DNA sequence: TGTGCCAGCAGCTTAAGTCGGGACGGGGTCCGGGAGACCCAGTACTTC. Translated: CASSLSRDGVRETQYF.